This TCR beta chain emerged from a study of monozygotic twins with cystic fibrosis. Across the whole study: Libraries were built from three micrograms of fragmented DNA using about 16 PCR cycles.

Study outcomes and limitations: Low clonality (median about 0.0095) suggested a mostly naive repertoire. Monozygotic CF twins shared more identical nucleotide clonotypes than unrelated patients. In 13 of 16 pairs, V gene usage was closest to the co-twin's.

Sequencing used immunoSEQ multiplex PCR; TCRdb keeps in-frame clones, though not all of them. The profile covers just under 20,000 clones, with about 89% appearing a single time and more than 1.5% taken by the ten largest. This clone was recorded once. Its antigen is as yet unknown. In germline, CDR1 is MNHEY, CDR2 SMNVEV (reference sequence). The CDR3 loop spans 18 amino acids. With 4 bases removed from V and 6 bases from J, the gap between germline ends came to 27 bases. Sequenced material: blood. This chain links TRBV27 with TRBJ1-2; weak D call: TRBD1 (5 bases). The receptor comes from a girl aged 2 to 9 with cystic fibrosis. CDR3 DNA sequence: TGTGCCAGCAGTTCAAACCCGGGCCGAGAGCAGGGTTTGGATGGCTACACCTTC. Translated, it gives CASSSNPGREQGLDGYTF.